This T cell receptor (beta chain) was identified during a study of human T cells and chemical hapten exposure. TCRdb re-called the RACE reads through MiXCR, storing one row per CDR3 protein. The data contain 65,000 to 100,000 distinct CDR3 sequences, around 6.7% of them singletons. In germline, CDR1 is SEHNR, CDR2 FQNEAQ (reference sequence). CDR3 length: 15 amino acids. V was shortened by 5 bases and J by 6 bases, with 19 bases between the two germline ends. The time point was: patch test 2, 6 weeks after DPC sensitization. Treatment in this sample: therapeutic diphenylcyclopropenone sensitization with weekly scalp DPC. This clonotype turned up a few times.

The genes are TRBV7-9 and TRBJ1-2; D remains ambiguous. This sequence originates from a woman aged 25 to 45 with alopecia areata. Some clones in this sample may be carry-over from other donors' samples. Specimen: whole blood, collected in connection with sensitization to the hapten diphenylcyclopropenone (DPC). The CDR3 DNA follows: TGTGCCAGCAGCCCGTCCGGGTCCGGAGGAAATGGCTACACCTTC. It specifies CASSPSGSGGNGYTF.